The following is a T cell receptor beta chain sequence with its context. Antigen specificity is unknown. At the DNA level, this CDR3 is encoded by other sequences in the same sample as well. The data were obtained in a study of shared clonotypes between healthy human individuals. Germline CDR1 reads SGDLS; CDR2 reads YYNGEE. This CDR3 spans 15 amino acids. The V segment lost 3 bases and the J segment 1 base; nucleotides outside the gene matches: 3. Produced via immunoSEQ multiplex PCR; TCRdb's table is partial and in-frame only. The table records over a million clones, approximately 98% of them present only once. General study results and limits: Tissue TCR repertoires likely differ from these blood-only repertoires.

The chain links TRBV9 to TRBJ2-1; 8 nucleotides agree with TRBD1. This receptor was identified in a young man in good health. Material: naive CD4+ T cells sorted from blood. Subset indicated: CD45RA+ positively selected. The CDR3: CASSATGDSYNEQFF. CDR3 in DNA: TGTGCCAGCAGCGCGACAGGGGATTCCTACAATGAGCAGTTCTTC. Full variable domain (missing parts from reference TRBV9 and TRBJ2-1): DSGVTQTPKHLITATGQRVTLRCSPRSGDLSVYWYQQSLDQGLQFLIQYYNGEERAKGNILERFSAQQFPDLHSELNLSSLELGDSALYFCASSATGDSYNEQFFGPGTRLTVL.